These 5 T cell receptor beta chains were sequenced from one sample in a study of shared clonotypes between healthy human individuals. TCRdb keeps only in-frame clones here, not all; method: immunoSEQ multiplex PCR. The table shows about 2.4 million clones, with roughly 93% occurring only once. Sequenced material: naive CD4+ T cells from PBMCs. Subset in this sample: CD45RA+ positively selected. The source is a man aged 18 to 30 in good health. Some clones in this sample may be carry-over from other donors' samples.

The chain uses TRBV28 and TRBJ1-5; tentative D call: TRBD1 (5 bases). Germline V gene sequence: CDR1 MDHEN, CDR2 SYDVKM. V was cut by 6 bases and J by 1 base, with 13 bases left in between. CDR3 length: 15 residues. The CDR3 spells CASRQRDLSNQPQHF. For the CDR3, the DNA is TGTGCCAGCAGGCAGCGGGACTTAAGCAATCAGCCCCAGCATTTT.

V is TRBV2 and J is TRBJ2-3, with 11 nucleotides matching TRBD1. V was clipped by 6 bases and J by 5 bases; unmatched bases: 7. The CDR3 spans 15 residues. Germline assignment: CDR1 SNHLY and CDR2 FYNNEI. The CDR3 DNA reads TGTGCCAGCAGCCTAGGGGGACAGGGGGGAGATACGCAGTATTTT. Encoded protein: CASSLGGQGGDTQYF. Full variable domain (rest looked up from reference TRBV2 and TRBJ2-3): EPEVTQTPSHQVTQMGQEVILRCVPISNHLYFYWYRQILGQKVEFLVSFYNNEISEKSEIFDDQFSVERPDGSNFTLKIRSTKLEDSAMYFCASSLGGQGGDTQYFGPGTRLTVL.

CDR3 amino acids: CASSLASGQTYEQYF. Written as DNA, the CDR3 is TGTGCCAGCAGCTTAGCTAGCGGGCAGACCTACGAGCAGTACTTC. J is TRBJ2-7 and V is TRBV7-9; 7 nucleotides line up with TRBD2. Germline CDR1 is SEHNR and CDR2 is FQNEAQ (reference sequence). V lost 0 bases, J lost 2 bases, and 4 bases stayed unmatched. The CDR3 loop spans 15 amino acids.

Notes on this clone: Other DNA sequences of this sample code for an identical CDR3. This rearrangement joins TRBV5-1 to TRBJ1-1; a weak D match, TRBD1 (5 bases). V lost 0 bases and J 3 bases, leaving 9 bases between the germline ends. From germline, CDR1 is SGHRS and CDR2 YFSETQ. This CDR3 comprises 14 residues. This CDR3 is CASSLVVGDTEAFF. The CDR3 DNA reads TGCGCCAGCAGCTTGGTAGTAGGGGACACTGAAGCTTTCTTT.

The genes are TRBV19 and TRBJ2-5, with a possible D match to TRBD2 (7 bases). V lost 6 bases, J lost 2 bases, and 13 bases lay in between. The length of the CDR3 is 14 residues. Germline V gene data show CDR1 as LNHDA and CDR2 as SQIVND (reference sequence). The CDR3 DNA reads as TGTGCCAGTAGACGAGGGGGGGGTCAAGAGACCCAGTACTTC. It yields the protein CASRRGGGQETQYF.